This entry describes one T cell receptor beta chain. Assay: immunoSEQ multiplex PCR; the TCRdb copy retains only in-frame clones and omits some. The sample has tens of thousands of clones; about 87% are singletons. The sample belongs to a study of blood T cell repertoires in COVID-19. Deletions cut 5 bases from V and 8 bases from J, with 7 bases between. The CDR3 is made up of 12 amino acids. The germline V gene encodes CDR1 LNHNV and CDR2 YYDKDF (reference sequence). The clonotype was recovered from a woman in her sixties or seventies with acute or convalescent COVID-19. The chain uses TRBV15 and TRBJ1-6; no reliable D call. Material for sequencing was peripheral blood. The CDR3 region has the DNA TGTGCCACCAGCGAGAGGGATTCACCCCTCCACTTT. Its translation is CATSERDSPLHF. Full variable domain (remainder filled in from reference TRBV15 and TRBJ1-6): DAMVIQNPRYQVTQFGKPVTLSCSQTLNHNVMYWYQQKSSQAPKLLFHYYDKDFNNEADTPDNFQSRRPNTSFCFLDIRSPGLGDTAMYLCATSERDSPLHFGNGTRLTVT.